This T cell receptor (beta chain) came from a study of T cell changes during pregnancy in multiple sclerosis. This CDR3 region has 13 residues. V gave up 4 bases and J gave up 0 bases, with 7 bases separating them. From germline, CDR1 is MNHEY and CDR2 SMNVEV (reference sequence). A single count supports this clone. The data were produced by immunoSEQ multiplex PCR, yet TCRdb's version contains in-frame clones alone and is incomplete. The sample includes 64,000 or so clones, 90% to 97% of them seen just once. The rearrangement joins TRBV27 to TRBJ2-7, with D maybe TRBD2 (6 bases). The sequence came from a female donor with multiple sclerosis, enrolled in a pregnancy study. Source: CD8+ T cells from peripheral blood mononuclear cells, taken after pregnancy. For the CDR3, the DNA is TGTGCCAGCAGTTGGGAGGCCTCCTACGAGCAGTACTTC. It codes for CASSWEASYEQYF.